This entry lists 24 T cell receptor beta chains sequenced from one sample in a study of blood T cell repertoires in COVID-19. Using immunoSEQ multiplex PCR, the repertoire was profiled, and TCRdb retains in-frame clones only, with some absent. The table records 61,000 or so clones, roughly 88% of them present only once. The sequenced sample was peripheral blood. Receptors originate from a woman aged 80 or over with active COVID-19.

This sequence joins TRBV5-1 and TRBJ2-5; 11 bases agree with TRBD2. This CDR3 contains 15 residues. V dropped 2 bases and J dropped 6; count of bases not matched to a gene: 6. Germline assignment: CDR1 SGHRS and CDR2 YFSETQ. CDR3 nucleotides: TGCGCCAGCAGCTTTGCTAGCGGGGGGCCGCAGACCCAGTACTTC. Translated, it gives CASSFASGGPQTQYF.

The chain recombines TRBV19 with TRBJ2-6; D is unresolved. V was cut by 3 bases and J by 1 base, with 22 bases left in between. Germline V CDR1 and CDR2: LNHDA, SQIVND (reference sequence). The CDR3 extends over 20 amino acids. DNA for the CDR3: TGTGCCAGTAGTATTACTACCCTCTCTCCAGTCCTTTCTGGGGCCAACGTCCTGACTTTC. This translates into CASSITTLSPVLSGANVLTF.

The genes are TRBV19 and TRBJ2-7, with 7 bases aligning to TRBD2. The CDR3 consists of 13 residues. The trim removed 6 bases at V and 0 bases at J, leaving 2 bases unmatched. CDR1 and CDR2 from the germline V gene are LNHDA and SQIVND (reference sequence). The CDR3 loop is CASSGGNSYEQYF. CDR3 nucleotide sequence: TGTGCCAGTAGCGGGGGGAACTCCTACGAGCAGTACTTC.

The rearrangement links TRBV27 to TRBJ2-1; D may be TRBD2 (6 bases). V gave up 2 bases and J gave up 3 bases, with 8 bases separating them. The CDR3 loop spans 14 amino acids. Germline CDR1 reads MNHEY; CDR2 reads SMNVEV (reference sequence). CDR3 loop: CASSLAGSYNEQFF. CDR3 sequence (DNA): TGTGCCAGCAGTTTAGCGGGGAGCTACAATGAGCAGTTCTTC.

J is TRBJ2-7 and V is TRBV20-1, with TRBD1 as a possible D gene (5 bases). From germline, CDR1 is DFQATT and CDR2 SNEGSKA (reference sequence). Trimming pared 3 bases from V and 7 bases from J, leaving 16 bases between. The CDR3 loop spans 13 amino acids. CDR3 DNA: TGCAGTGCTAGTAAGGACACCCTCTGGGAGCAGTACTTC. As protein: CSASKDTLWEQYF.

The gene calls are TRBV25-1 and TRBJ2-4, with 8 nucleotides matching TRBD1. This CDR3 comprises 16 residues. V shed 2 bases, J shed 0 bases, and the junction held 3 bases outside the gene matches. The germline V gene has CDR1 MGHDK and CDR2 SYGVNS. CDR3 bases: TGTGCCAGCAGTGAACTTGGACAGGGAGCCAAAAACATTCAGTACTTC. Its translation: CASSELGQGAKNIQYF. The variable domain in full, completed from reference TRBV25-1 and TRBJ2-4, reads EADIYQTPRYLVIGTGKKITLECSQTMGHDKMYWYQQDPGMELHLIHYSYGVNSTEKGDLSSESTVSRIRTEHFPLTLESARPSHTSQYLCASSELGQGAKNIQYFGAGTRLSVL.

This clone was recorded a few times. The J gene is TRBJ2-1, the V gene TRBV5-1; D is possibly TRBD2 (7 bases). The V and J ends lost 4 bases and 1 base respectively, with 30 bases between them. CDR1 is SGHRS and CDR2 is YFSETQ in the germline V gene. CDR3 size: 21 residues. The CDR3 DNA sequence: TGCGCCAGCAGCCCTGTTTCTGGGCGGGGGCAGGACGGTAAGTCCTACAATGAGCAGTTCTTC. It encodes CASSPVSGRGQDGKSYNEQFF.

The V call is TRBV9, the J call TRBJ2-1, with 14 bases fitting TRBD2. CDR1 is SGDLS, CDR2 YYNGEE, per germline. V lost 0 bases, J lost 7 bases, and 3 bases stayed unmatched. The CDR3 is made up of 16 amino acids. As DNA, the CDR3 is TGTGCCAGCAGCGTAGGACTAGCGGGGGGGCAAAATGAGCAGTTCTTC. Amino acid sequence: CASSVGLAGGQNEQFF.

About this clone itself: The sample contains more than one DNA sequence encoding this CDR3. The chain employs TRBV27 and TRBJ2-6; a possible D gene is TRBD1 (6 bases). The germline V gene encodes CDR1 MNHEY and CDR2 SMNVEV (reference sequence). This CDR3 region has 15 residues. V lost 5 bases and J 1 base, leaving 9 bases between the germline ends. DNA for the CDR3: TGTGCCAGCAGTCCGGGGACATCTGGGGCCAACGTCCTGACTTTC. This gives the protein CASSPGTSGANVLTF.

The V gene is TRBV5-4, the J gene TRBJ2-3; D not certain. Trimming cost V 5 bases and J 0 bases, with 10 bases left between them. Germline V gene data show CDR1 as SGHNT and CDR2 as YYREEE (reference sequence). CDR3 length equals 14 residues. The CDR3 sequence: CASSDRSSTDTQYF. The CDR3, as DNA: TGTGCCAGCAGTGACCGGAGCAGCACAGATACGCAGTATTTT.

V usage is TRBV7-9 and J usage is TRBJ1-6; D unclear. CDR1 SEHNR and CDR2 FQNEAQ come from the germline V gene (reference sequence). The germline V and J ends were trimmed by 1 base and 7 bases, with 11 bases remaining between them. The length of the CDR3 is 15 residues. DNA for the CDR3: TGTGCCAGCAGCTTAGGCGGGGTTCGGAATTCACCCCTCCACTTT. Residues: CASSLGGVRNSPLHF. The variable domain in full, completed from reference TRBV7-9 and TRBJ1-6, reads DTGVSQNPRHKITKRGQNVTFRCDPISEHNRLYWYRQTLGQGPEFLTYFQNEAQLEKSRLLSDRFSAERPKGSFSTLEIQRTEQGDSAMYLCASSLGGVRNSPLHFGNGTRLTVT.

The V gene is TRBV9, the J gene TRBJ1-2, with D perhaps TRBD1 (6 bases). CDR1 and CDR2 (germline): SGDLS, YYNGEE. Trimming cost V 0 bases and J 9 bases, with 18 bases left between them. The CDR3 loop spans 15 amino acids. For the CDR3, the DNA is TGTGCCAGCAGCGTAGGGGGGCAGGGTCGTCCCAGCTACACCTTC. Translated: CASSVGGQGRPSYTF.

The rearrangement uses TRBV3-1 (or the pseudogene TRBV3-2) and TRBJ2-3, with 10 bases lining up with TRBD2. CDR3 length equals 15 residues. Germline trimming cut 4 bases from V and 9 bases from J; bases unmatched to any gene: 10. The germline V gene has CDR1 LGHDT and CDR2 YNNKEL (reference sequence). The CDR3 sequence is CASSPSGGGLGTQYF. DNA for the CDR3: TGTGCCAGCAGCCCCAGCGGGGGGGGACTGGGCACGCAGTATTTT.

The gene calls are TRBV6-2 or TRBV6-3 and TRBJ1-2; no reliable D call. The ends were cut back, 5 bases at V and 1 base at J, with 20 bases in the middle. CDR1 MNHEY and CDR2 SVGEGT come from the germline V gene. This CDR3 region has 17 residues. The CDR3 loop is CASSPLEPVVLNYGYTF. CDR3 nucleotides: TGTGCCAGCAGTCCCTTAGAACCTGTGGTCCTTAACTATGGCTACACCTTC.

CDR3 bases: TGTGCCAGCAGCCTTAATGGGGGGGCCTTGGCAGATACGCAGTATTTT. This codes for CASSLNGGALADTQYF. The chain recombines TRBV7-3 with TRBJ2-3, with D possibly being TRBD2 (7 bases). V was shortened by 5 bases and J by 4 bases, with 19 bases between the two germline ends. CDR1 SGHTA and CDR2 FQGTGA come from the germline V gene. The CDR3 sequence is 16 residues long.

This sequence joins TRBV7-2 and TRBJ1-4; the D is unclear. V lost 1 base and J 4 bases, leaving 10 bases between the germline ends. CDR1 SGHTA and CDR2 FQGNSA come from the germline V gene. This CDR3 comprises 15 residues. CDR3 in DNA: TGTGCCAGCAGCTTAGGGCCCGGGGTTAATGAAAAACTGTTTTTT. Translating gives CASSLGPGVNEKLFF.

This chain joins TRBV5-1 and TRBJ2-1; tentative D call: TRBD1 (5 bases). This CDR3 is 15 amino acids long. V was trimmed by 1 base and J by 2 bases, leaving 10 bases between them. Germline assignment: CDR1 SGHRS and CDR2 YFSETQ. The CDR3 coding sequence is TGCGCCAGCAGCTTGCAGGGTGCTACCTACAATGAGCAGTTCTTC. It specifies CASSLQGATYNEQFF.

This chain connects TRBV24-1 to TRBJ2-5; the match to TRBD1 covers 10 bases. This CDR3 has 15 residues. V trimming: 5 bases; J trimming: 4 bases; junction bases outside the gene matches: 6. Germline lookup yields CDR1 KGHDR and CDR2 SFDVKD. The CDR3 DNA reads TGTGCCACCAGTGGATCCAGGACAGGGGGAGAGACCCAGTACTTC. Encoded protein: CATSGSRTGGETQYF.

This clone was seen more than once but under ten times. The rearrangement links TRBV2 to TRBJ2-7; D might be TRBD2 (5 bases). The CDR3 is 13 amino acids. Trimming took off 9 bases at V and 0 bases at J, with 12 bases between the two ends. The germline CDR1 and CDR2 sequences are SNHLY and FYNNEI. Here the CDR3 DNA reads TGTGCCAGTCGGACTGAGAGCTCCTACGAGCAGTACTTC. This sequence encodes CASRTESSYEQYF.

In this sample, this clone turned up once. The V gene is TRBV6-5, the J gene TRBJ1-1, with a weak D call TRBD1 (6 bases). With 5 bases removed from V and 0 bases from J, the gap between germline ends came to 13 bases. Germline V gives CDR1 MNHEY, CDR2 SVGAGI. The CDR3 is 15 amino acids. CDR3 sequence: CASSLDRRLNTEAFF. The CDR3 nucleotides read TGTGCCAGCAGTCTAGACAGGCGCTTGAACACTGAAGCTTTCTTT.

The chain recombines TRBV2 with TRBJ2-5; weak D call: TRBD2 (5 bases). The CDR3 contains 12 residues. Trimming stripped 3 bases from V and 5 bases from J, with 7 bases between. Germline-derived CDR1 and CDR2 are SNHLY and FYNNEI. The CDR3 sequence: CASSEVAETQYF. The CDR3 bases are TGTGCCAGCAGTGAGGTAGCGGAGACCCAGTACTTC.

The V call is TRBV30, the J call TRBJ1-4; D is unclear. Trimming removed 4 bases at V and 7 bases at J, with 13 bases between. Germline CDR1 and CDR2: GTSNPN and SVGIG (reference sequence). The CDR3 loop spans 13 amino acids. The CDR3 sequence: CAWIHTNGEKLFF. The DNA of the CDR3 is TGTGCCTGGATTCATACTAACGGTGAAAAACTGTTTTTT. Together with reference TRBV30 and TRBJ1-4, the CDR3 gives the full variable domain: SQTIHQWPATLVQPVGSPLSLECTVEGTSNPNLYWYRQAAGRGLQLLFYSVGIGQISSEVPQNLSASRPQDRQFILSSKKLLLSDSGFYLCAWIHTNGEKLFFGSGTQLSVL.

This clone occurred once. This chain uses TRBV9 with TRBJ2-7; D ambiguous. The CDR3 loop spans 15 amino acids. Germline V lookup: CDR1 SGDLS, CDR2 YYNGEE. V dropped 0 bases and J dropped 0 bases, with 10 bases sitting between them. DNA for the CDR3: TGTGCCAGCAGCGTAGGGGCAGGATACTCCTACGAGCAGTACTTC. Residues: CASSVGAGYSYEQYF.

The chain links TRBV5-1 to TRBJ1-1; D is uncertain. Germline CDR1 SGHRS, CDR2 YFSETQ. The CDR3 extends over 14 amino acids. V lost 1 base to trimming and J lost 1 base, with 8 bases between them. Written as DNA, the CDR3 is TGCGCCAGCAGCTTGCAGAACGCGAACACTGAAGCTTTCTTT. Amino acid sequence: CASSLQNANTEAFF.